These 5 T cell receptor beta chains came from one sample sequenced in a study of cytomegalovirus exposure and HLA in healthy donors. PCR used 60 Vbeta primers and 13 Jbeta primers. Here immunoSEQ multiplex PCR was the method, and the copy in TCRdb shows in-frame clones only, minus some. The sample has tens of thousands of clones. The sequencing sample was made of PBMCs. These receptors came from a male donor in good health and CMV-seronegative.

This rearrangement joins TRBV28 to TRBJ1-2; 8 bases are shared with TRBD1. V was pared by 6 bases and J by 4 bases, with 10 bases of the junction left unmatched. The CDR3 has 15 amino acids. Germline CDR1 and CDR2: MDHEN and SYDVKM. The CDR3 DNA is TGTGCCAGCAGCCTGGGACAGGCCTTAGGCTATGGCTACACCTTC. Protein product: CASSLGQALGYGYTF.

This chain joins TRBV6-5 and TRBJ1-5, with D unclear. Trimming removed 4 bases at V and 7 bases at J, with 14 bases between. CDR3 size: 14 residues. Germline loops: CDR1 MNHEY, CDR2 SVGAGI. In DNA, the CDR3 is TGTGCCAGCAGTTCCACGACGGGAGGGCAGCCCCAGCATTTT. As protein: CASSSTTGGQPQHF.

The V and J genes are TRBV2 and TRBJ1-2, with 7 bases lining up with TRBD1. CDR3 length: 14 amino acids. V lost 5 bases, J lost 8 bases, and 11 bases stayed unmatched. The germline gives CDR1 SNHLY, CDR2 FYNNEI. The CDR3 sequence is CASSSDRAGPGYTF. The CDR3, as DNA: TGTGCCAGCAGTTCAGACAGGGCCGGGCCCGGCTACACCTTC.

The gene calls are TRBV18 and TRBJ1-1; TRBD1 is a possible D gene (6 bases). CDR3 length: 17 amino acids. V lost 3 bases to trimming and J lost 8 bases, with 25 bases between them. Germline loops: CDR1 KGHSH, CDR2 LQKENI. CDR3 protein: CASSPWGPQLKGFEAFF. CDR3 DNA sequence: TGTGCCAGCTCACCCTGGGGGCCCCAACTGAAGGGGTTCGAAGCTTTCTTT.

CDR3 DNA: TGTGCCAGCAGAATGTCCCCAGGGGGCGCCTATGGCTACACCTTC. This gives the protein CASRMSPGGAYGYTF. This sequence joins TRBV6-4 and TRBJ1-2; 8 bases agree with TRBD1. V lost 6 bases to trimming and J lost 4 bases; unmatched junction nucleotides: 10. The CDR3 consists of 15 residues. The germline V gene encodes CDR1 MRHNA and CDR2 SNTAGT.